This entry lists 20 T cell receptor beta chains sequenced from one sample in a study of immune aging and cytomegalovirus after organ transplant. Libraries came from microwell single-cell capture using BD Rhapsody targeted mRNA and AbSeq reagents. TCRdb analysed the single-cell sequencing reads with MiXCR anew, one entry per CDR3 protein. The sample has roughly 20,000 distinct CDR3 sequences; around 34% are singletons. Time point here: five sample-tagged time points from pre-transplant (day -1) to day 368 post-transplant, pooled. Antigen specificity for these receptors is unknown. Sample: CMV peptide-activated CD4+ and CD8+ T cells sorted from blood, taken at five time points, pooled. Subset reported: sorted CD8+CD137+ and CD4+CD154+ T cells after 12 h CMV IE-1 peptide stimulation. The receptors come from a female donor who had a heart transplant and CMV viremia.

This chain joins TRBV19 and TRBJ1-6; TRBD1 might be the D (5 bases). Germline CDR1 and CDR2: LNHDA and SQIVND (reference sequence). V dropped 8 bases and J dropped 9 bases, with 20 bases sitting between them. The CDR3 sequence is 15 residues long. The CDR3 coding sequence is TGTGCCAGTGCCGACAGTTCGGGTCGACCTTCACCCCTCCACTTT. It specifies CASADSSGRPSPLHF.

V usage is TRBV12-3 or TRBV12-4 and J usage is TRBJ2-7; 9 bases align to TRBD2. This CDR3 has 20 residues. The V gene end was trimmed by 4 bases and the J gene end by 6 bases; junction bases not matched to a gene: 25. The CDR3 here is CASSSSGGRVSGPLLREQYF. In nucleotides, the CDR3 is TGTGCCAGCAGTTCCTCCGGCGGGAGGGTTAGCGGGCCTCTTCTACGCGAGCAGTACTTC.

Ten or more counts support this clonotype. J is TRBJ2-7 and V is TRBV15; no definite D call. V was clipped by 0 bases and J by 4 bases, with 7 bases between them. The CDR3 spans 13 residues. The germline CDR1 and CDR2 sequences are LNHNV and YYDKDF (reference sequence). CDR3 residues: CATSRDPLYEQYF. The CDR3 coding sequence is TGTGCCACCAGCAGAGATCCCCTGTACGAGCAGTACTTC.

The chain joins TRBV30 to TRBJ1-1; D is perhaps TRBD1 (6 bases). V shed 1 base and J shed 1 base, with 19 bases lying between them. Germline-derived CDR1 and CDR2 are GTSNPN and SVGIG (reference sequence). The CDR3 sequence is 17 residues long. CDR3 sequence reads: CAWSAPRQQGRNTEAFF. The DNA for the CDR3 is TGTGCCTGGAGTGCCCCCCGCCAACAGGGCCGGAACACTGAAGCTTTCTTT.

CDR3 amino acids: CSVGRDRRDYTF. The CDR3 nucleotides read TGCAGCGTTGGAAGGGACAGGAGGGATTACACCTTC. The V gene is TRBV29-1, the J gene TRBJ1-2, with 8 bases fitting TRBD1. This CDR3 is built from 12 residues. With V trimmed by 4 bases and J by 11 bases, 9 bases remained unmatched. In germline, CDR1 is SQVTM, CDR2 ANQGSEA.

This chain links TRBV5-4 with TRBJ1-1; possible D gene TRBD1, 5 bases. This CDR3 is built from 13 residues. Germline CDR1 and CDR2: SGHNT and YYREEE (reference sequence). V was pared by 7 bases and J by 8 bases, with 18 bases between. The CDR3 protein is CASSLGPGLEAFF. The CDR3 coding sequence is TGTGCCAGCTCCTTGGGGCCGGGGTTGGAAGCTTTCTTT.

The CDR3 protein is CASSVSRELRTDTQYF. The CDR3 nucleotides read TGTGCCAGCAGTGTAAGCAGGGAGCTCCGCACAGATACGCAGTATTTT. The rearrangement joins TRBV6-1 to TRBJ2-3; the D call may be TRBD1 or TRBD2 (5 bases each). Deletions cut 4 bases from V and 1 base from J, with 15 bases between. CDR3 length: 16 residues. Germline V lookup: CDR1 MNHNS, CDR2 SASEGT.

The chain carries TRBV7-2 and TRBJ2-3; 14 bases are a match to TRBD2. Germline assignment: CDR1 SGHTA and CDR2 FQGNSA. V dropped 3 bases and J dropped 2; count of bases not matched to a gene: 7. CDR3 length: 18 residues. CDR3 region: CASSLYGLAGGFTDTQYF. The CDR3 region has the DNA TGTGCCAGCAGCTTGTACGGACTAGCGGGGGGTTTCACAGATACGCAGTATTTT.

This clonotype was counted at least ten times. The chain carries TRBV27 and TRBJ1-4; TRBD1 might be the D (6 bases). Germline loops: CDR1 MNHEY, CDR2 SMNVEV (reference sequence). The CDR3 runs 18 residues. V shed 4 bases and J shed 0 bases, with 18 bases lying between them. The CDR3 nucleotides are TGTGCCAGCAGTTCCAAGGGGGGACGGGAAGCAACTAATGAAAAACTGTTTTTT. Translating gives CASSSKGGREATNEKLFF.

The chain recombines TRBV6-5 with TRBJ1-6; D is perhaps TRBD1 (5 bases). CDR3 length: 13 residues. The V end lost 0 bases, the J end lost 9 bases, and 6 bases lay between the germline ends. CDR1 and CDR2 (germline): MNHEY, SVGAGI. CDR3 residues: CASSYSRVSPLHF. CDR3 coding DNA: TGTGCCAGCAGTTACTCCAGGGTTTCACCCCTCCACTTT.

This sequence joins TRBV7-9 and TRBJ2-7; perhaps TRBD2 as D (5 bases). This CDR3 comprises 14 residues. Germline CDR1 and CDR2: SEHNR and FQNEAQ (reference sequence). The V and J ends lost 5 bases and 3 bases respectively, with 14 bases between them. CDR3 coding DNA: TGTGCCAGCAGCCCCAGCGGAGGTAACTACGAGCAGTACTTC. Residues: CASSPSGGNYEQYF.

As concerns this clonotype: Sequence at one end of the junction differs from germline and may be a read error. The V call is TRBV11-3, the J call TRBJ2-1; D is ambiguous. Germline V lookup: CDR1 SGHNT, CDR2 YENEEA. This CDR3 region has 17 residues. CDR3 coding DNA: TGTGCCAGCGGCTTGGATGTCGGGTCCTCCTCCTACAATGAGCAACTCTTC. As protein: CASGLDVGSSSYNEQLF.

This clonotype was observed once. At one of its ends the junction is not consistent with the germline gene, which may arise from a read error. V is TRBV28 and J is TRBJ1-6; D is unresolved. The CDR3 totals 12 residues. Per germline, CDR1 MDHEN and CDR2 SYDVKM. CDR3: CTSSPEGSPLHF. CDR3 sequence (DNA): TGTACCAGCAGTCCAGAGGGTAGTCCCCTCCACTTT.

The V call is TRBV24-1, the J call TRBJ2-5, with D uncertain. Trimming took off 0 bases at V and 1 base at J, with 17 bases between the two ends. CDR3 size: 18 residues. Germline lookup yields CDR1 KGHDR and CDR2 SFDVKD. CDR3 residues: CATSDLGSVHGTQETQYF. The CDR3 nucleotides read TGTGCCACCAGTGATTTGGGGTCAGTTCACGGCACCCAAGAGACCCAGTACTTC.

A word on this clonotype: Compared with germline, one end of the junction differs, possibly owing to a read error. The chain has TRBV4-3 and TRBJ1-1, with 7 bases that match TRBD1. The CDR3 runs 14 residues. The V gene's germline CDR1 is LGHNA and CDR2 YSLEER. CDR3 nucleotides: TGCGCCAGCAGCCGGGACAGAGAGTTGCCTGAAGCTCTCTTT. Amino acids: CASSRDRELPEALF.

By share of the sample, this clonotype is medium-sized. This sequence joins TRBV29-1 and TRBJ2-5; 10 nucleotides agree with TRBD1. CDR1 is SQVTM and CDR2 is ANQGSEA in the germline V gene. The ends lost 5 bases at V and 6 bases at J; junction bases unmatched: 6. This CDR3 comprises 13 residues. CDR3 residues: CSVTDRGPKTQYF. CDR3 nucleotide sequence: TGCAGCGTTACCGACAGGGGGCCCAAGACCCAGTACTTC.

Turning to this clonotype: The conserved phenylalanine or tryptophan normally closing the CDR3 is absent here, so this likely arose from a read error. CDR3 coding DNA: TGTGCCAGCAGCCCCAGCGGAGGTAACTACGAGCAGTACTAC. It encodes CASSPSGGNYEQYY. The V gene is TRBV7-9, the J gene TRBJ2-7; TRBD2 might be the D (5 bases). Per germline, CDR1 SEHNR and CDR2 FQNEAQ (reference sequence). V shed 5 bases and J shed 3 bases, with 14 bases lying between them. This CDR3 spans 14 amino acids.

This chain's CDR3 is CAWSGSYEQYF. Here the CDR3 DNA reads TGTGCCTGGAGCGGTAGCTACGAGCAGTACTTC. The rearrangement joins TRBV30 to TRBJ2-7; no definite D call. From germline, CDR1 is GTSNPN and CDR2 SVGIG (reference sequence). V was pared by 3 bases and J by 3 bases, with 6 bases between. This CDR3 region has 11 residues.

A few counts support this clonotype. This chain links TRBV20-1 with TRBJ2-3; 8 nucleotides align to TRBD2. The CDR3 contains 17 residues. V gave up 1 base and J gave up 6 bases; unmatched junction bases: 15. Germline values: CDR1 DFQATT, CDR2 SNEGSKA (reference sequence). The CDR3 DNA follows: TGCAGTGCTAGAGTAGAGAGCGGGGGCATATGGAGGGATACGCAGTATTTT. Its protein is CSARVESGGIWRDTQYF.

This clonotype was seen more than once but under ten times. This chain connects TRBV6-1 to TRBJ1-1; D uncertain. V was cut by 6 bases and J by 5 bases, with 10 bases left in between. Germline CDR1 and CDR2: MNHNS and SASEGT. CDR3 length: 12 amino acids. In nucleotides, the CDR3 is TGTGCCAGCAGGATCGTCCATACTGAAGCTTTCTTT. Protein sequence: CASRIVHTEAFF.